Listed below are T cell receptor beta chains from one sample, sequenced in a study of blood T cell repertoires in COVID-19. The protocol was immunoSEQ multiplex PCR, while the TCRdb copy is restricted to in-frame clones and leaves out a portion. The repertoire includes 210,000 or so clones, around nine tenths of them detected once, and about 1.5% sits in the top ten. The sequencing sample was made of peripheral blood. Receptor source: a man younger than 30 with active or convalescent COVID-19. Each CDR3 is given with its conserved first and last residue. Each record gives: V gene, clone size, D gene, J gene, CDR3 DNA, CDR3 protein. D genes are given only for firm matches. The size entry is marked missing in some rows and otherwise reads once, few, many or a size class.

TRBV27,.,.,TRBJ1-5,TGTGCCAGCAGTCTACAGGGAAGCAGGCAGCCCCAGCATTTT,CASSLQGSRQPQHF
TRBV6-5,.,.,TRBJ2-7,TGTGCCAGCAGTTACCTCGGACAGTCCTCCGAGCAGTACTTC,CASSYLGQSSEQYF
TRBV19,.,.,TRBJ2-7,TGTGCCAGTAGTATCGGCGGAACTCCCTACGAGCAGTACTTC,CASSIGGTPYEQYF
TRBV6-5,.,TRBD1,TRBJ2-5,TGTGCCAGCAGTCGGGACAGGGAGACCCAGTACTTC,CASSRDRETQYF
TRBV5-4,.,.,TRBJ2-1,TGTGCCAGCAGCTTCGGGGAATACAATGAGCAGTTCTTC,CASSFGEYNEQFF
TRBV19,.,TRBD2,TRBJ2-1,TGTGCCAGTAGTATACGCGGGAGGGACGCTTCCAATGAGCAGTTCTTC,CASSIRGRDASNEQFF
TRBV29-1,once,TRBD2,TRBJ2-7,TGCAGCGTTAGCGGGAGCGGCGACGAGCAGTACTTC,CSVSGSGDEQYF
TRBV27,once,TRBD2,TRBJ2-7,TGTGCCAGCACCTTTATGACTAGCGGCTCCTACGAGCAGTACTTC,CASTFMTSGSYEQYF
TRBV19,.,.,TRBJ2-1,TGTGCCAGTAGTATCCGTACTTCTGGTGAGCAGTTCTTC,CASSIRTSGEQFF
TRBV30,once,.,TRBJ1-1,TGTGCCTGGAGTCTAGCTTGGGGAGCTTTCTTT,CAWSLAWGAFF
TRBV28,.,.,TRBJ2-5,TGTGCCAGCAGTTCTAAGACCCAGTACTTC,CASSSKTQYF
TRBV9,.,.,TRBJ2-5,TGTGCCAGCAGCGCCGAACTGGGGCCCCAAGAGACCCAGTACTTC,CASSAELGPQETQYF
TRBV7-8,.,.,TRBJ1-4,TGTGCCAGCAGCTTAGGCAGGGGTCCGGAAAAACTGTTTTTT,CASSLGRGPEKLFF
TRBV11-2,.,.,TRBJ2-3,TGTGCCAGCAGCTCCAGGGTAACGGGCACAGATACGCAGTATTTT,CASSSRVTGTDTQYF
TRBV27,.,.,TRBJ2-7,TGTGCCAGCAGTTTTAGAGGGGCAGGGAGGTTATGGGAGCAGTACTTC,CASSFRGAGRLWEQYF
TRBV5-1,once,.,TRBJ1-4,TGCGCCAGCAGCTTAGCCTCTTCCGAAAAACTGTTTTTT,CASSLASSEKLFF
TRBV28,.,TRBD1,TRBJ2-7,TGTGCCAGCAGCCGAGCGCCTGGACAGGACGAGCAGTACTTC,CASSRAPGQDEQYF
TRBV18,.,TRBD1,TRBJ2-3,TGTGCCAGCTCAGGACAGGGGACAGATACGCAGTATTTT,CASSGQGTDTQYF
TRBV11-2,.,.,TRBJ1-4,TGTGCCAGCAGCCAAGACCCGCAGGGAAGTGAAAAACTGTTTTTT,CASSQDPQGSEKLFF
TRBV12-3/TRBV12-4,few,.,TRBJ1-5,TGTGCCAGCAGTTTCCAGGGATCTCAGCCCCAGCATTTT,CASSFQGSQPQHF
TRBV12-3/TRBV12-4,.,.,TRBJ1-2,TGTGCCAGCAGTTTATCGCGGCCGGATGGCTACACCTTC,CASSLSRPDGYTF
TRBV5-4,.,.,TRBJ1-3,TGTGCCAGCAGCCTAGGCGACTCTGGAAACACCATATATTTT,CASSLGDSGNTIYF
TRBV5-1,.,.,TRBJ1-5,TGCGCCAGCAGCTTGGGTTCCGGGGATAGCAATCAGCCCCAGCATTTT,CASSLGSGDSNQPQHF
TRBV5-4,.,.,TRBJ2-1,TGTGCCAGCAGCAAGCAGCCAACAGGGTGGATGGATGAGCAGTTCTTC,CASSKQPTGWMDEQFF
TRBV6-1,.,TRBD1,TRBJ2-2,TGTGCCAGCAGCAGACAGGGGGCTAGTGGGGAGCTGTTTTTT,CASSRQGASGELFF
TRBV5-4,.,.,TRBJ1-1,TGTGCCAGCAGCGAGGGGGGGGGACCTAACACTGAAGCTTTCTTT,CASSEGGGPNTEAFF
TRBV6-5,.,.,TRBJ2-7,TGTGCCAGCGGGCGTAGTGGCGAGCAGTACTTC,CASGRSGEQYF
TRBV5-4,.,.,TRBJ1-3,TGTGCCAGCAGCTGGAGAGGACACAGCTCTGGAAACACCATATATTTT,CASSWRGHSSGNTIYF
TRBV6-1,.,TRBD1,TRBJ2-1,TGTGCCAGCAGCGAAAAGACAGGGGAGGCCCGAGGGGAGCAGTTCTTC,CASSEKTGEARGEQFF
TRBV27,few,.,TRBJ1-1,TGTGCCAGCAGTCTCTATCCCAGGGGTGCAACTGAAGCTTTCTTT,CASSLYPRGATEAFF
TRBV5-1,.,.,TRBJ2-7,TGCGCCAGCAGCTTGGACCGGACAGCACCCTACGAGCAGTACTTC,CASSLDRTAPYEQYF
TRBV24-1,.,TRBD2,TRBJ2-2,TGTGCCACCAGTGAAGGCCTAGCGGGGCCTACCGCGAACACCGGGGAGCTGTTTTTT,CATSEGLAGPTANTGELFF
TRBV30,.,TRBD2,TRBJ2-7,TGTGCCTGGAGTGTAGGGCCTAGCGGGAGTAACTACGAGCAGTACTTC,CAWSVGPSGSNYEQYF
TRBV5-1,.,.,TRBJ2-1,TGCGCCAGCAGCTTGGAGGGACTGGTGGGCGAGCAGTTCTTC,CASSLEGLVGEQFF
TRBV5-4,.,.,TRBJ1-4,TGTGCCAGCAGCTTTAATATGGACAGCCGGAAACTGTTTTTT,CASSFNMDSRKLFF
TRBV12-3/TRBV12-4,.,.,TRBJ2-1,TGTGCCAGCAGACTGGGGCCGGGCAATGAGCAGTTCTTC,CASRLGPGNEQFF
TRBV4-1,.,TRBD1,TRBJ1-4,TGCGCCAGCAGCCAAGATCTCGGACAGGGGAGAACTAATGAAAAACTGTTTTTT,CASSQDLGQGRTNEKLFF
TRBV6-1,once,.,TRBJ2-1,TGTGCCAGCAGTGACCGACAGGAACCTCACTATGAGCAGTTCTTC,CASSDRQEPHYEQFF
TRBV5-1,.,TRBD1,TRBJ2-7,TGCGCCAGCAGCTCGGGACAGCCTATTCTTTACGAGCAGTACTTC,CASSSGQPILYEQYF
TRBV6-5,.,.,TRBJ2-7,TGTGCCAGCAAACTCGTGTCTGCGTCCTACGAGCAGTACTTC,CASKLVSASYEQYF
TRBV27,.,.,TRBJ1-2,TGTGCCAGCACCACAGACAAGAACTATGGCTACACCTTC,CASTTDKNYGYTF
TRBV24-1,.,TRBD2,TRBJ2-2,TGTGCCACCAGTTCCGGGACTAGCAACACCGGGGAGCTGTTTTTT,CATSSGTSNTGELFF
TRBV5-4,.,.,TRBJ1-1,TGTGCCAGCAGCTTGGGCGCCGTCTCGAACACTGAAGCTTTCTTT,CASSLGAVSNTEAFF
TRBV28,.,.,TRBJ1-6,TGTGCCAGCACCAGAATTTATAATTCACCCCTCCACTTT,CASTRIYNSPLHF
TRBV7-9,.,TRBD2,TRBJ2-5,TGTGCCAGCAGCTTAGTTGCGGGAGGTGGTGAGACCCAGTACTTC,CASSLVAGGGETQYF
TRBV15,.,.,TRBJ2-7,TGTGCCACCAGCAGGGGAAACAGGGAAAGCGAGCAGTACTTC,CATSRGNRESEQYF
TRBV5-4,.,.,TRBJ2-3,TGTGCCAGCAGCCCTTCGGCGACTAGCACAGATACGCAGTATTTT,CASSPSATSTDTQYF
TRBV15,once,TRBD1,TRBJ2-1,TGTGCCACCAGCAGCAGACAGGGGGCAAGGTACAATGAGCAGTTCTTC,CATSSRQGARYNEQFF
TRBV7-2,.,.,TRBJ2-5,TGTGCCAGCAGCCCATCAGAGACCCAGTACTTC,CASSPSETQYF
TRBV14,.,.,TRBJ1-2,TGTGCCAGCAGCCAAGGACAGAGTTATGGCTACACCTTC,CASSQGQSYGYTF
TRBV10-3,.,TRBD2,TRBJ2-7,TGTGCCATCACAACTAGCGGCATATCATGGCAGTACTTC,CAITTSGISWQYF